These T cell receptor beta chains were read from a single sample in a study of T and B cells in COVID-19 patients. TCRdb analysed the multiplex PCR reads with MiXCR anew, one entry per CDR3 protein. Among 18,000 or so distinct CDR3 sequences listed, roughly 36% were seen once. Sequences were obtained from blood. These receptors all stem from a human donor with active COVID-19. Each CDR3 is given without its conserved first and last residue. Fields, in order: J gene, V gene, CDR3 protein.

j_gene: TRBJ2-2; v_gene: TRBV7-2; CDR3aa: ASSFEGSVTGELF
j_gene: TRBJ2-7; v_gene: TRBV29-1; CDR3aa: SVEEGEQY
j_gene: TRBJ1-2; v_gene: TRBV5-4; CDR3aa: ASSLQGAYNYGYT
j_gene: TRBJ2-3; v_gene: TRBV29-1; CDR3aa: SVAQKDTQY
j_gene: TRBJ2-1; v_gene: TRBV6-5; CDR3aa: ASSSQTSGGAREQF
j_gene: TRBJ1-1; v_gene: TRBV19; CDR3aa: ASTPTGNTEAF
j_gene: TRBJ2-2; v_gene: TRBV5-4; CDR3aa: ASSLNGVTNTGELF
j_gene: TRBJ2-1; v_gene: TRBV11-2; CDR3aa: ASSLGPGQYEQF
j_gene: TRBJ2-1; v_gene: TRBV13; CDR3aa: ASSLEGFEQGVSYNEQF
j_gene: TRBJ2-1; v_gene: TRBV5-5; CDR3aa: ASSHLKGGSSYNEQF
j_gene: TRBJ1-5; v_gene: TRBV18; CDR3aa: ASSPPDTYSNQPQH
j_gene: TRBJ2-5; v_gene: TRBV12-3/TRBV12-4; CDR3aa: ASSQWTSGSETQY
j_gene: TRBJ2-1; v_gene: TRBV18; CDR3aa: ASSPPTGGHNEQF
j_gene: TRBJ1-6; v_gene: TRBV27; CDR3aa: ASSRDRGRGSYNSPLY
j_gene: TRBJ1-4; v_gene: TRBV29-1; CDR3aa: SVLTGEKLF
j_gene: TRBJ2-3; v_gene: TRBV5-4; CDR3aa: ASTFGTDTQY
j_gene: TRBJ2-2; v_gene: TRBV7-9; CDR3aa: ASSRTPPMGNTGELF
j_gene: TRBJ1-2; v_gene: TRBV5-6; CDR3aa: ASSLAQLVYGYT
j_gene: TRBJ2-3; v_gene: TRBV19; CDR3aa: ASRGGSLLDTDTQY